What follows describes a single TCR beta chain. The antigen remains undetermined. At one boundary the junction diverges from the germline segment, which might be a read error. The sample comes from a study of cytomegalovirus exposure and HLA in healthy donors. Study overall: Ancestry clustering placed about four fifths of around 400 genotyped donors in the Caucasian-associated cluster.

Regarding the study as a whole: Most subjects had HLA-A and HLA-B alleles reportedly predicted accurately by TCR beta sequences.

The CDR3 has 14 amino acids. Germline loops: CDR1 SQVTM, CDR2 ANQGSEA. Primers for the PCR totalled 60 Vbeta and 13 Jbeta. The data were produced by immunoSEQ multiplex PCR, yet TCRdb's version contains in-frame clones alone and is incomplete. The profile shows 110,000 to 150,000 clones, about four fifths of them singletons. V gene TRBV29-1 combines with J gene TRBJ2-7; 7 nucleotides align to TRBD1. Sequencing was done on a sample of PBMCs. This receptor was obtained from a man aged 30 to 39 in good health and CMV-seronegative. Here the CDR3 DNA reads TGCAGCGTAGAAGACAGGGAAGGATCCTACGAGCAGTACTTC. Residues: CSVEDREGSYEQYF.